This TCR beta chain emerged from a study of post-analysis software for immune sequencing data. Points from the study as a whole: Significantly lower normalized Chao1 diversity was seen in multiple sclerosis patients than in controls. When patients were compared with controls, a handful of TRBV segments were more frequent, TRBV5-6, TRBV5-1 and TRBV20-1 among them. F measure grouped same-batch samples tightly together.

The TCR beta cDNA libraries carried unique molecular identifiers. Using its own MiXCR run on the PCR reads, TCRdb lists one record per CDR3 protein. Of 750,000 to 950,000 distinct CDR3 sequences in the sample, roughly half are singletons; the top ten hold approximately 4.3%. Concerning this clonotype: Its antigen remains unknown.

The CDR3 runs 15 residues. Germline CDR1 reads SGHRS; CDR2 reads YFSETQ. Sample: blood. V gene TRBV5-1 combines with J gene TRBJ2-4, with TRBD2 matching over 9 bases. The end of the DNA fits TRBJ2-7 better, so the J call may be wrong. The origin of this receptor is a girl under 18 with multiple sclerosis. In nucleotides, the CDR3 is TGCGCCAGCAGAAATTTTAGCGGGGGTTCCTACGAGCAGTACTTC. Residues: CASRNFSGGSYEQYF.